The text below deals with one T cell receptor beta chain. The sample is drawn from a study of blood T cell repertoires in COVID-19. The method was immunoSEQ multiplex PCR; TCRdb's version includes in-frame clones alone and lacks a portion of them. The data hold hundreds of thousands of clones, with roughly 89% observed a single time. This receptor was taken from a man in his 60s who had recovered from COVID-19. The sample comprised peripheral blood.

The CDR3 reads CASSFRADRRDIQYF. The CDR3 bases are TGTGCCAGTAGCTTTAGAGCGGACAGGCGGGACATTCAGTACTTC. The rearrangement joins TRBV19 to TRBJ2-4; 7 nucleotides match TRBD1. Unmatched junction bases numbered 13, after V lost 6 bases and J lost 8 bases. In germline, CDR1 is LNHDA, CDR2 SQIVND (reference sequence). CDR3 length equals 15 residues.